This T cell receptor beta chain was recovered during a study of T cells in localized non-small cell lung cancer (dated by TCRdb to about 2020). General notes on the study: T cell repertoires of approximately 250 early-stage NSCLC patients were analyzed, with tumors being compared against uninvolved tumor-adjacent lungs. The cohort comprised roughly 230 treatment-naïve NSCLC patients with resected, localized lung tumors. Of the NSCLC patients, around 130 were male and approximately 97 were female, and the mean age was approximately 66 years.

At diagnosis, peripheral blood, uninvolved tumor-adjacent lung and tumor were collected and stored as a combination of fresh-frozen and FFPE material. For TCR repertoire profiling, the blood samples were analyzed as peripheral blood mononuclear cells. The full study reports these points: Since the design was exploratory, TCR variables were selected using unadjusted p-values with no false-discovery rate correction. Because multi-region sequencing of the tumors was not done, intratumor heterogeneity could not be ruled out. Uninvolved tumor-adjacent lung showed the highest T cell clonality, higher than tumor, which suggests more focused antigenic responses in the uninvolved tumor-adjacent lung. A median of around 50 of the top 100 tumor clones were detected in paired uninvolved adjacent lung, and 28 of these tumor clones were also found among the top 100 clones of the paired uninvolved adjacent lung. Higher T cell density in blood was associated with longer overall survival, whereas higher clonality in adjacent lung was associated with shorter survival.

Regarding this clone: The clone's antigen remains unknown. The record has no base qualities; no much larger clone is one base away.

The immunoSEQ Assay was used to sequence TCR beta CDR3 regions from DNA. As for the original processing: T cell density was computed as TCR beta template counts normalized to usable DNA estimated by amplifying housekeeping genes. Richness was estimated using the preseqR package, with extrapolation to 400,000 templates for PBMC samples and to 120,000 templates for tissue samples. Clonality was defined as one minus Pielou's evenness. Tissue-enriched TCRs were identified through differential abundance testing performed on productive amino-acid clonotypes, with a minimum total count of 5 and an alpha of 0.1. The Jaccard Index and the Morisita Overlap Index were used to measure repertoire overlap between compartments. GLIPH grouped TCR beta CDR3s together with public tetramer-defined viral CDR3s, and a viral motif had to include at least three viral sequences and show V-gene enrichment. This immuneACCESS table, as held by TCRdb, lists in-frame sequences with V and J called but not all clones. Of the missing ones, under half trace to an unresolved V gene in checked studies; the others have no known cause. V, J and clone size were drawn from that table, and D and trimming were deduced from the DNA. Counted in this sample were over 20,000 clones; roughly nine tenths of them appeared once. Clones ranked in the top ten supply 15% of the sample.

Based on the germline V gene, the CDR1 and CDR2 sequences are MDHEN and SYDVKM. The CDR3 runs 14 residues from the cysteine to the phenylalanine. Left in the record is the CDR3 DNA by itself, 42 bases read in frame from the first base. Between the V and J ends, shortened by 3 bases and 0 bases respectively, the junction contains 7 bases. The receptor comes from a man aged 35 to 70 with stage III squamous cell lung carcinoma. In this chain, TRBV28 is recombined with TRBJ2-3; no D gene can be assigned with confidence. Sequences were derived from peripheral blood, sampled before any cancer treatment. CDR3 protein: CASSFRQSTDTQYF. The nucleotides read TGTGCCAGCAGTTTTAGGCAGAGCACAGATACGCAGTATTTT.